The next 23 T cell receptor beta chains were all read from a single sample in a study of CD8 T cells in Susac syndrome. RNA in amounts of about 0.5 to 1 ug was reverse transcribed with random hexamers. One entry per CDR3 protein, called by TCRdb with MiXCR from the immunoSEQ multiplex PCR reads. The table lists 65,000 to 95,000 distinct CDR3 sequences, around 94% of them singletons. Input material: CD8+ T cells from PBMCs. The receptors derive from a human donor with Susac syndrome.

CDR3 DNA: TGTGCCAGCAGCGTCCGCGGGATCTACGAGCAGTACTTC. The encoded protein is CASSVRGIYEQYF. V is TRBV5-6 and J is TRBJ2-7, with a possible D match to TRBD2 (6 bases). Trimming stripped 4 bases from V and 3 bases from J, with 11 bases between. This CDR3 spans 13 amino acids. Germline V gene data show CDR1 as SGHDT and CDR2 as YYEEEE.

The V call is TRBV29-1, the J call TRBJ2-3, with 14 bases aligning to TRBD2. V lost 7 bases to trimming and J lost 0 bases; unmatched junction nucleotides: 12. Per germline, CDR1 SQVTM and CDR2 ANQGSEA. The CDR3 contains 18 residues. The CDR3 here is CSAAGLAGVSRSTDTQYF. CDR3 DNA sequence: TGCAGCGCCGCGGGACTAGCGGGAGTATCACGAAGCACAGATACGCAGTATTTT.

This chain joins TRBV4-1 and TRBJ2-3, with 8 bases identical to TRBD1. Trimming cost V 0 bases and J 3 bases; bases outside gene matches: 14. The germline gives CDR1 MGHRA, CDR2 YSYEKL. The CDR3 has 19 residues. The CDR3, as DNA: TGCGCCAGCAGCCAAGATATGGAGACAGGGGTTGTTGGTACAGATACGCAGTATTTT. Amino acids: CASSQDMETGVVGTDTQYF.

V and J are TRBV15 and TRBJ1-6; D may be TRBD1 (5 bases). The V end lost 1 base, the J end lost 9 bases, and 13 bases lay between the germline ends. Looked up from germline, CDR1 is LNHNV and CDR2 is YYDKDF (reference sequence). The CDR3 runs to 15 residues. CDR3 DNA: TGTGCCACCAGCAGAGGATCTCAAGGGGTTTCACCCCTCCACTTT. Amino acid sequence: CATSRGSQGVSPLHF.

The rearrangement joins TRBV9 to TRBJ2-3, with 12 bases fitting TRBD2. The CDR3 length is 17 residues. The germline V gene has CDR1 SGDLS and CDR2 YYNGEE. Trimming cost V 1 base and J 5 bases; bases outside gene matches: 8. The CDR3 bases are TGTGCCAGCAGCGTAAATCCTAGCGGGGGGGTAAAAGATACGCAGTATTTT. Protein sequence: CASSVNPSGGVKDTQYF.

The chain carries TRBV5-1 and TRBJ1-1; the D gene is possibly TRBD1 (5 bases). CDR1 and CDR2 (germline): SGHRS, YFSETQ. The CDR3 totals 13 residues. With 5 bases removed from V and 0 bases from J, the gap between germline ends came to 8 bases. CDR3 bases: TGCGCCAGCAGAGAAGGGGTGAACACTGAAGCTTTCTTT. This codes for CASREGVNTEAFF.

The gene calls are TRBV5-6 and TRBJ1-1; D not certain. The germline CDR1 and CDR2 sequences are SGHDT and YYEEEE. This CDR3 comprises 12 residues. The ends were cut back, 4 bases at V and 4 bases at J, with 8 bases in the middle. CDR3 sequence reads: CASSRRSTEAFF. CDR3 DNA: TGTGCCAGCAGCCGACGCAGCACTGAAGCTTTCTTT.

This sequence joins TRBV25-1 and TRBJ2-1; a weak D match, TRBD1 (6 bases). This CDR3 has 12 residues. Germline V lookup: CDR1 MGHDK, CDR2 SYGVNS. The ends were cut back, 8 bases at V and 8 bases at J, with 13 bases in the middle. CDR3 DNA sequence: TGTGCCAGCGGATCCAGGGGTGATGAGCAGTTCTTC. As protein: CASGSRGDEQFF.

The CDR3 loop reads CASTGSSGELFF. The DNA of the CDR3 is TGTGCCAGCACCGGGTCCTCCGGGGAGCTGTTTTTT. V and J are TRBV28 and TRBJ2-2; D unclear. V lost 7 bases and J 6 bases, leaving 9 bases between the germline ends. The CDR3 runs 12 residues. Germline assignment: CDR1 MDHEN and CDR2 SYDVKM.

In nucleotides, the CDR3 is TGTGCCAGCAGTTTATACTACTCGGGACGCCTCTCCTACGAGCAGTACTTC. Translated, it gives CASSLYYSGRLSYEQYF. The rearrangement uses TRBV27 and TRBJ2-7; D might be TRBD1 or TRBD2, each matching 5 bases. V lost 1 base, J lost 0 bases, and 16 bases lay in between. This CDR3 has 17 amino acids. Germline assignment: CDR1 MNHEY and CDR2 SMNVEV (reference sequence).

The V and J genes are TRBV28 and TRBJ2-3; D may be TRBD1 (5 bases). This CDR3 comprises 11 residues. Germline CDR1 reads MDHEN; CDR2 reads SYDVKM. Trimming cost V 10 bases and J 6 bases, with 11 bases left between them. CDR3 nucleotides: TGTGCCACAGGGTTAGGGGATACGCAGTATTTT. Translating it yields CATGLGDTQYF.

The sample holds a few counts of this clonotype. The chain recombines TRBV29-1 with TRBJ2-1, with 9 bases identical to TRBD2. J gave up 5 bases and V 2 bases, and 1 base lay outside the gene matches. This CDR3 is built from 13 residues. The V gene's germline CDR1 is SQVTM and CDR2 ANQGSEA. The CDR3 sequence is CSVEIAGDNEQFF. In nucleotides, the CDR3 is TGCAGCGTTGAAATAGCGGGAGACAATGAGCAGTTCTTC.

This clonotype was detected only once. The chain has TRBV7-9 and TRBJ2-7; TRBD1 aligns across 7 bases. V lost 4 bases, J lost 2 bases, and 8 bases stayed unmatched. The CDR3 is 15 residues long. Germline lookup yields CDR1 SEHNR and CDR2 FQNEAQ (reference sequence). The CDR3 sequence: CASSSTTGITYEQYF. The CDR3 coding sequence is TGTGCCAGCAGCTCAACGACAGGGATTACCTACGAGCAGTACTTC.

The chain is built from TRBV27 and TRBJ1-1; the match to TRBD1 covers 8 bases. This CDR3 is 14 amino acids long. With 6 bases clipped from V and 2 bases from J, the junction kept 5 bases outside the gene matches. The germline gives CDR1 MNHEY, CDR2 SMNVEV (reference sequence). Written as DNA, the CDR3 is TGTGCCAGCAGCGAGGGACAGGTAAACACTGAAGCTTTCTTT. This codes for CASSEGQVNTEAFF.

V gene TRBV20-1 combines with J gene TRBJ1-2; 8 bases map to TRBD1. V shed 0 bases and J 0 bases; nucleotides not matched to a gene: 12. The CDR3 consists of 18 residues. Germline assignment: CDR1 DFQATT and CDR2 SNEGSKA (reference sequence). The CDR3 protein is CSARDEFGQGLANYGYTF. The CDR3, as DNA: TGCAGTGCTAGAGATGAGTTTGGACAGGGATTAGCTAACTATGGCTACACCTTC.

The chain uses TRBV11-2 and TRBJ2-1, with D tentatively TRBD1 (5 bases). V lost 0 bases to trimming and J lost 10 bases, with 13 bases between them. Germline loops: CDR1 SGHAT, CDR2 FQNNGV. The CDR3 loop spans 14 amino acids. In DNA, the CDR3 is TGTGCCAGCAGCTTAGAGCCGGTGGGGCGGGAGCAGTTCTTC. Its protein is CASSLEPVGREQFF.

J is TRBJ1-1 and V is TRBV12-3 or TRBV12-4, with TRBD1 matching over 7 bases. The CDR3 extends over 16 amino acids. V shed 4 bases, J shed 4 bases, and the junction held 12 bases outside the gene matches. The CDR3 nucleotides are TGTGCCAGCAGTTCCTACAGACAGGGTTGGGGCACTGAAGCTTTCTTT. Encoded protein: CASSSYRQGWGTEAFF.

This chain uses TRBV4-2 with TRBJ1-4; D unresolved. This CDR3 contains 11 residues. Germline CDR1 is LGHNA and CDR2 is YNFKEQ. The V and J ends lost 1 base and 8 bases respectively, with 2 bases between them. In DNA, the CDR3 is TGTGCCAGCAGCCAAGGAGAAAAACTGTTTTTT. Encoded protein: CASSQGEKLFF.

This clonotype was counted once. The CDR3 DNA follows: TGTGCCAGCAGCCCCGCGGTGAACACCGGGGAGCTGTTTTTT. Amino acid sequence: CASSPAVNTGELFF. The chain employs TRBV28 and TRBJ2-2; D uncertain. CDR3 length: 14 amino acids. Trimming left V 6 bases short and J 1 base short, with 9 bases between. Per the germline V gene, CDR1 is MDHEN and CDR2 is SYDVKM.

The chain carries TRBV25-1 and TRBJ2-5; 7 bases are shared with TRBD1. Unmatched junction bases numbered 14, after V lost 6 bases and J lost 4 bases. This CDR3 has 16 amino acids. Per the germline V gene, CDR1 is MGHDK and CDR2 is SYGVNS. DNA of the CDR3: TGTGCCAGCAGCCTCAAACAGGGGAGTGAGAGAGAGACCCAGTACTTC. Its protein is CASSLKQGSERETQYF. Drawing the rest from reference TRBV25-1 and TRBJ2-5, the complete variable domain is EADIYQTPRYLVIGTGKKITLECSQTMGHDKMYWYQQDPGMELHLIHYSYGVNSTEKGDLSSESTVSRIRTEHFPLTLESARPSHTSQYLCASSLKQGSERETQYFGPGTRLLVL.

V and J are TRBV6-6 and TRBJ1-2; weak D call: TRBD1 (6 bases). V lost 6 bases and J 4 bases, leaving 15 bases between the germline ends. Germline loops: CDR1 MNHNY, CDR2 SVGAGI (reference sequence). The CDR3 length is 14 residues. CDR3 sequence: CASSHRDRVYGYTF. For the CDR3, the DNA is TGTGCCAGCAGCCACAGGGACCGGGTCTATGGCTACACCTTC.

The chain uses TRBV10-3 and TRBJ2-1, with TRBD1 as a possible D gene (6 bases). The ends were cut back, 8 bases at V and 0 bases at J, with 11 bases in the middle. The CDR3 is made up of 14 amino acids. The germline gives CDR1 ENHRY, CDR2 SYGVKD. This CDR3 reads CAIAGVSSYNEQFF. The CDR3 coding sequence is TGTGCCATCGCAGGGGTAAGCTCCTACAATGAGCAGTTCTTC.

The CDR3 DNA follows: TGCAGTGCTACCGGATCTGGGCTTAGCGGGAGGTCCACCTACGAGCAGTACTTC. Protein product: CSATGSGLSGRSTYEQYF. V and J are TRBV20-1 and TRBJ2-7; 10 bases are a match to TRBD2. This CDR3 contains 18 residues. CDR1 is DFQATT and CDR2 is SNEGSKA in the germline V gene (reference sequence). J gave up 2 bases and V 4 bases, and 17 bases lay outside the gene matches.